This T cell receptor beta chain was sequenced during a study of Ad26.COV2.S vaccination and SARS-CoV-2 variants. Clones were read by immunoSEQ multiplex PCR, and TCRdb kept only the in-frame ones, dropping some. The sample consists of more than 300,000 clones, around four fifths of them appearing once. From germline, CDR1 is SGHTA and CDR2 FQGNSA. Trimming left V 1 base short and J 11 bases short, with 14 bases between. The CDR3 covers 13 residues. Treatment described: roughly 20 received Ad26.COV2.S at low or high dose, single or two shots; 5 received placebo; per-sample allocation not given. It was on day 63 after the first vaccine or placebo injection that samples were taken.

The source of this sequence is a person aged 18-60 years who received the Ad26.COV2.S COVID-19 vaccine or a placebo. The material was peripheral blood, obtained in a trial of Ad26.COV2.S vaccine versus placebo. The chain links TRBV7-2 to TRBJ1-2; D possibly corresponds to TRBD1 (6 bases). In DNA, the CDR3 is TGTGCCAGCAGCTTAGAGGGGGGCTTGTGGTACACCTTC. Translated, it gives CASSLEGGLWYTF.